This T cell receptor beta chain was identified in a study of Graves' ophthalmopathy and Graves' hyperthyroidism. Clinical symptoms, serum thyroxine, TRAb, thyroid ultrasound and orbital computed tomography determined diagnosis. Concerning this clonotype: At one boundary the junction diverges from the germline segment, which might be a read error.

The TCR beta CDR3 regions underwent amplification from RNA transcripts. An opening RT-PCR round employed HTBI primers and preceded a second-round multiplex PCR. Each CDR3 protein gets one entry after TCRdb re-called the multiplex PCR reads with MiXCR. The table records over a million distinct CDR3 sequences, around a third of them present only once. CDR3 length: 17 amino acids. CDR1 and CDR2 from the germline V gene are DFQATT and SNEGSKA (reference sequence). The chain carries TRBV20-1 and TRBJ1-5, with D possibly being TRBD1 (6 bases). The origin of this receptor is an adult man with Graves' hyperthyroidism. Sequenced input: peripheral blood or thyroid tissue (not recorded which). The CDR3 DNA reads as TGCAGTGCTAGAGATAAGTCCCGGGCCGGATTAGGACAGCCTCAGCATTTT. Protein: CSARDKSRAGLGQPQHF.